The clone carrying this T cell receptor (beta chain) turned up a few times. The antigen remains undetermined. This sample is drawn from a study of TIL therapy for anti-PD-1-resistant metastatic lung cancer. The wider study: Tumors were harvested before any PD-1/PD-L1 blockade. Median tumor PD-L1 proportion score was roughly 5.5%.

This CDR3 has 13 amino acids. V was cut by 6 bases and J by 2 bases, with 10 bases left in between. Germline V gives CDR1 SNHLY, CDR2 FYNNEI. Time point denoted: pre-treatment sample, taken before nivolumab and TIL therapy. Patients were adults with stage 4 NSCLC. Study-level results: The baseline peripheral repertoire was partially replaced by infused TIL clonotypes that later decayed.

The libraries were made with immunoSEQ v3. Measured with immunoSEQ multiplex PCR; TCRdb has only the in-frame clones, and not every one. Among approximately 60,000 clones listed, roughly 77% were seen once. The V gene is TRBV2, the J gene TRBJ1-1, with D possibly TRBD1 on 5 matching bases. The clonotype was recovered from a person aged 25-79 years with non-small cell lung cancer. Sequenced material: blood, taken at baseline. The CDR3 sequence: CASRIQGNTEAFF. The CDR3 nucleotides are TGTGCCAGCAGGATTCAGGGTAACACTGAAGCTTTCTTT.